The TCR beta chain described here comes from a study of technical replicates of blood from a handful of donors. From germline, CDR1 is SGHVS and CDR2 FNYEAQ. This CDR3 spans 14 amino acids. V trimming: 6 bases; J trimming: 4 bases; junction bases outside the gene matches: 7. TCRdb's table, derived via immunoSEQ multiplex PCR, lists solely in-frame clones and lacks some. The sample yields tens of thousands of clones, around 89% seen once. V usage is TRBV7-6 and J usage is TRBJ2-7, with 9 bases matching TRBD1. Source material: PBMCs. This sequence originates from a human donor in good health. Some clones in this sample may be carry-over from other donors' samples. The CDR3 region has the DNA TGTGCCAGCAGACCGGGACAGGGTGCGTACGAGCAGTACTTC. It encodes CASRPGQGAYEQYF.